This is a list of T cell receptor beta chains from one sample in a study. TCRdb itself ran the 5' RACE reads through MiXCR, one entry per CDR3 protein. Among roughly 40,000 distinct CDR3 sequences listed, approximately 20% were seen once. Sequencing used naive CD4+ T cells sorted from a lymph node. These receptors were taken from a female donor with breast cancer. Both conserved end residues are part of each CDR3. The D gene is left open where the match is weak. Only some rows state a clone size, as once, few, many or a class for expanded clones.

J gene,D gene,clone size,V gene,CDR3 DNA,CDR3 protein
TRBJ2-1,NA,NA,TRBV7-2,TGTGCCAGCAGATTAGGGGACACTGAGTTCTTC,CASRLGDTEFF
TRBJ2-5,NA,many,TRBV2,TGTGCCAGCAGTCCTAGAGGGGAGACCCAGTACTTC,CASSPRGETQYF
TRBJ2-1,TRBD2,many,TRBV20-1,TGCAGTGCTCCCCCAGCGGGAGGGGGCAATGAGCAGTTCTTC,CSAPPAGGGNEQFF
TRBJ1-6,TRBD1,NA,TRBV5-1,TGCGCCAGCAGCACGGGACAGGGACGGAATTCACCCCTCCACTTT,CASSTGQGRNSPLHF
TRBJ2-1,NA,few,TRBV4-1,TGCGCCAGCAGCCAAGTGAGTAACGAGCAGTTCTTC,CASSQVSNEQFF
TRBJ2-7,NA,few,TRBV9,TGTGCCAGCAGCGTAGGAAGTAGTTTGGACGAGCAGTACTTC,CASSVGSSLDEQYF
TRBJ1-2,NA,NA,TRBV6-4,TGTGCCAGCCCGAGGAGCATGGGGATTAACTATGGCTACACCTTC,CASPRSMGINYGYTF
TRBJ1-5,NA,NA,TRBV7-2,TGTGCCAGCAGCGCCCCGGGACCTACCTATAGCAATCAGCCCAAGCATTTT,CASSAPGPTYSNQPKHF
TRBJ1-2,NA,few,TRBV7-3,TGTGCCAGCAGCTCGGGCAGTGGGTATGGCTACACCTTC,CASSSGSGYGYTF
TRBJ2-3,TRBD2,many,TRBV10-3,TGTGCCATGGGGACTAGCGGGGCCCACAGACATACGCAGTATTTT,CAMGTSGAHRHTQYF
TRBJ1-2,TRBD1,few,TRBV6-1,TGTGCCAGCAGCCTCTCGGGACAGGCCCTCTACACCTTC,CASSLSGQALYTF
TRBJ2-3,TRBD2,NA,TRBV3-1,TGTGCCAGCAGCCAAGATCTAGCGGGAGGGACAACTAGCACAGATACGCAGTATTTT,CASSQDLAGGTTSTDTQYF
TRBJ2-7,TRBD1,few,TRBV7-9,TGTGCCAGCAGCCTATGGACAGGGACCTTGCACGAGCAGTACTTC,CASSLWTGTLHEQYF
TRBJ1-3,NA,many,TRBV4-3,TGCGCCAGCAGCCAAGATCTGGACACCGCAAACACCATATATTTT,CASSQDLDTANTIYF
TRBJ2-7,TRBD2,medium-sized,TRBV6-5,TGTGCCAGCAATGCGGCGGGAGCTATCAACGAGCAGTACTTC,CASNAAGAINEQYF
TRBJ2-4,NA,few,TRBV6-1,TGTGCCAGCAGTGAACTTCGCCGACCCCGGGGAGACATTCAGTACTTC,CASSELRRPRGDIQYF
TRBJ2-7,TRBD1,NA,TRBV6-1,TGTGCCATCCGCCCAGGGGACAGGACAGACGAGCAGTACTTC,CAIRPGDRTDEQYF
TRBJ1-1,TRBD1,many,TRBV29-1,TGCAGCGTGAACAGACAGGGAGGGATCACTGAAGCTTTCTTT,CSVNRQGGITEAFF
TRBJ1-1,NA,few,TRBV10-3,TGTGCCATCAGTGCGGCGGGGGATACCACTGAAGCTTTCTTT,CAISAAGDTTEAFF
TRBJ1-5,TRBD1,once,TRBV11-3,TGTGCCAGCAGCTCGGACAGGGATCAGCCCCAGCATTTT,CASSSDRDQPQHF
TRBJ1-1,NA,NA,TRBV7-9,TGTGCCAGCAGCCAATCGGGACAGAACACTGAAGCTTTCTTT,CASSQSGQNTEAFF
TRBJ2-1,NA,once,TRBV5-4,TGTGCCAGCAGCTTGGCTCTTGTACACGGTAATGAGCAGTTCTTC,CASSLALVHGNEQFF
TRBJ1-6,TRBD1,NA,TRBV7-9,TGTGCCAGCAGCCGCGGACAGGCAAATTCACCCCTCCACTTT,CASSRGQANSPLHF
TRBJ2-1,TRBD2,many,TRBV20-1,TGCAGTGCTAGAAAGGCTAGCGGGACTGGCGATGAGCAGTTCTTC,CSARKASGTGDEQFF
TRBJ1-1,NA,many,TRBV29-1,TGCAGCGTTGATAGCAGGGGGAACACTGAAGCTTTCTTT,CSVDSRGNTEAFF
TRBJ2-1,TRBD1,many,TRBV7-8,TGTGCCAGCAGCACGGGACAGGGAAGCCATGAGCAGTTCTTC,CASSTGQGSHEQFF
TRBJ1-5,NA,NA,TRBV20-1,TGCAGTGCCATCGCTGGGAGCAATCAGCCCCAGCATTTT,CSAIAGSNQPQHF
TRBJ2-1,NA,many,TRBV4-2,TGTGCCAGCAGCCAAGATCCCGGCTCCTACAATGAGCAGTTCTTC,CASSQDPGSYNEQFF
TRBJ1-1,NA,NA,TRBV19,TGTGCCAAACATGACACTGAAGCTTTCTTT,CAKHDTEAFF
TRBJ2-1,NA,few,TRBV24-1,TGTGCCACCAGTGGGGGGGTCGGGACAGCCTACAATGAGCAGTTCTTC,CATSGGVGTAYNEQFF
TRBJ1-1,TRBD1,NA,TRBV5-1,TGCGCCAGCAGCTTGGATCAGGGGGGCAGCGCTGAAGCTTTCTTT,CASSLDQGGSAEAFF
TRBJ1-5,TRBD1,few,TRBV4-1,TGCGCCAGCAGCCAGTTCGGACAGGGTCAGCCCCAGCATTTT,CASSQFGQGQPQHF
TRBJ1-2,NA,many,TRBV5-5,TGTGCCAGCGGGGGAACGGGCCGGGGCTACACCTTC,CASGGTGRGYTF
TRBJ2-5,NA,many,TRBV6-6,TGTGCCAGCAGTTACTCAAGTCGGGAGACCCAGTACTTC,CASSYSSRETQYF
TRBJ1-2,NA,NA,TRBV27,TGTGCCAGCAGGACCTTATGGCAGGGGATGATGCGCTACACCTTC,CASRTLWQGMMRYTF
TRBJ2-2,NA,NA,TRBV28,TGTGCCAGCGGGGACCCCAACACCGGGGAGCTGTTTTTT,CASGDPNTGELFF
TRBJ1-1,NA,many,TRBV29-1,TGCAGCGTCAGGACCCCTTACACTGAAGCTTTCTTT,CSVRTPYTEAFF
TRBJ1-1,TRBD1,NA,TRBV5-1,TGCGCCAGCAGCTTTTTGCAGGGGGCCTCCGTCACTGAAGCTTTCTTT,CASSFLQGASVTEAFF
TRBJ1-4,TRBD1,NA,TRBV7-3,TGTGCCAGCAGGGACAGGTGGGATGAAAAACTGTTTTTT,CASRDRWDEKLFF
TRBJ1-1,NA,few,TRBV24-1,TGTGCCACCAGCCGAGGGGGGGTGAACACTGAAGCTTTCTTT,CATSRGGVNTEAFF
TRBJ1-1,NA,NA,TRBV9,TGTGCCAGCAGCGTAGCAGTGAACACTGAAGCTTTCTTT,CASSVAVNTEAFF
TRBJ1-5,NA,NA,TRBV4-2,TGTGCCAGCAGCCAAGATCAGGGTCAGCCCCGGCATTTT,CASSQDQGQPRHF
TRBJ1-1,TRBD1,few,TRBV2,TGTGCCAGCAGCCCCGGGACAGGAGCTTGCTTT,CASSPGTGACF
TRBJ2-7,NA,few,TRBV25-1,TGTGCCAGCACGCCGTATGGAAACGAGCAGTACTTC,CASTPYGNEQYF
TRBJ1-5,NA,few,TRBV7-2,TGTGCCAGCAGTCCCGTTATGGGAGGCAATCAGCCCCAGCATTTT,CASSPVMGGNQPQHF
TRBJ2-5,NA,few,TRBV12-3/TRBV12-4,TGTGCCAGCAAGGGGATGTTGTGGGGGTACCAAGAGACCCAGTACTTC,CASKGMLWGYQETQYF
TRBJ2-3,TRBD1,few,TRBV12-3/TRBV12-4,TGTGCCAGCAGTTTAAGACAGGGGCCAACAACTAGCACAGATACGCAGTATTTT,CASSLRQGPTTSTDTQYF